This TCR beta chain was sequenced during a study of regulatory T cells in long-lasting Graves disease. This clonotype was observed at least ten times. CDR1 and CDR2 from the germline V gene are SNHLY and FYNNEI. The CDR3 is made up of 12 amino acids. V shed 5 bases, J shed 5 bases, and the junction held 1 base outside the gene matches. Noted time point: newly diagnosed GD, antithyroid drugs for less than 3 months. Generation of the TCR library employed RNA extracted from PBMCs. Both iRepertoire HTBI primers and Arm-PCR of CDR3 regions were used to build the TCR beta libraries. MiXCR was run by TCRdb on the multiplex PCR reads, yielding one entry per CDR3 protein. The top ten clones hold over 15% of a sample with around 460,000 distinct CDR3 sequences, 12% to 15% of them seen once. These same records also appear under a second study, on T cells in Graves' hyperthyroidism and ophthalmopathy.

The specimen comprised peripheral blood mononuclear cells (PBMCs), sampled at new diagnosis, from a patient treated with antithyroid drugs. The chain uses TRBV2 and TRBJ1-2; 8 bases agree with TRBD1. This clonotype was obtained from a woman in her 50s with Graves disease. CDR3 amino acids: CASSTGGYGYTF. CDR3 nucleotides: TGTGCCAGCAGTACAGGGGGATATGGCTACACCTTC.